This T cell receptor (beta chain) came from a study of lymphopenia after photon versus proton radiotherapy. Study findings and constraints: Survival link was tested only in deceased patients; proton benefit remains a possibility. Photon-treated patients lost naive T cells and TCR diversity; proton-treated stayed stable. After the lymphocyte nadir, photon-treated repertoires showed oligoclonal expansion, especially of CD8+ Temra cells. Post-nadir TCR diversity decline inversely tracked overall survival among those who died.

Produced via immunoSEQ multiplex PCR; TCRdb's table is partial and in-frame only. The sample has about 24,000 clones; 84% are singletons. The CDR3 is 15 amino acids. CDR1 and CDR2 from the germline V gene are SGHVS and FQNEAQ. V was pared by 7 bases and J by 0 bases, with 15 bases between. On this clone itself: Antigen: not known.

The source was peripheral blood, collected from a patient treated with photon-based radiotherapy. The origin of this receptor is a man between 40 and 49 years old with gastric cancer. This rearrangement joins TRBV7-8 to TRBJ1-2; D call uncertain. CDR3 sequence reads: CASTPRAQSNYGYTF. In DNA, the CDR3 is TGTGCCAGCACCCCTAGGGCCCAGTCTAACTATGGCTACACCTTC.